The rows below give T cell receptor beta chains drawn from one sample of a study of identical twins. TCRdb redid the calling of the 5' RACE reads with MiXCR, one entry per CDR3 protein. The sample records roughly 1.6 million distinct CDR3 sequences, under 35% being singletons. The specimen sequenced was cord blood. The receptors come from a newborn girl in good health. Both conserved end residues are part of each CDR3.

cdr3_length,j_call,v_call,cdr3_aa
15,TRBJ2-1,TRBV28,CASTGVGSSYNEQFF
17,TRBJ2-7,TRBV28,CASSLPLRTGVSYEQYF
15,TRBJ2-1,TRBV5-4,CASSKTGTDYNEQFF
15,TRBJ2-1,TRBV10-2,CASSPSGASYNEQFF
14,TRBJ2-1,TRBV10-3,CAISGTSIYNEQFF
16,TRBJ2-3,TRBV11-1,CASSPRAGLETDTQYF
14,TRBJ2-4,TRBV27,CASSLSPRYNEQYF
15,TRBJ2-1,TRBV5-1,CASSLAAGSPNEQFF
13,TRBJ1-1,TRBV6-5,CASSQGPWAEAFF
15,TRBJ2-3,TRBV12-3/TRBV12-4,CASSLRGGFTDTQYF
16,TRBJ2-1,TRBV10-1,CASSELKEGPGRWQFF
17,TRBJ2-3,TRBV3-1,CASSQDRLLGRTNTQYF
14,TRBJ1-2,TRBV20-1,CSARDRGYGNGYTF
19,TRBJ1-4,TRBV3-1,CASSQVDRAHRVANEKLFF
15,TRBJ1-5,TRBV6-5,CASSYSTRGYQPQHF
14,TRBJ2-7,TRBV5-1,CASTKSGGSYEQYF
15,TRBJ1-1,TRBV10-3,CAISRTGSMNTEAFF
15,TRBJ1-6,TRBV27,CASSLSTGVNSPLHF
16,TRBJ2-3,TRBV25-1,CASSGAGEGTTDTQYF
11,TRBJ1-2,TRBV20-1,CSANRVHGYTF
15,TRBJ2-5,TRBV3-1,CASSPLRGGRETQYF
14,TRBJ2-2,TRBV11-2,CASSLDMNTGELFF
13,TRBJ1-5,TRBV20-1,CSARKAGGQPQHF
15,TRBJ2-1,TRBV27,CASSSRAGTGYEQFF
14,TRBJ2-1,TRBV5-1,CASSTSGSYNEQFF
17,TRBJ2-7,TRBV11-2,CASSLDNTGLVTYEQYF
13,TRBJ1-1,TRBV5-1,CASSLGGQVEAFF
15,TRBJ1-2,TRBV7-6,CASSLVRGGVDGYTF
17,TRBJ2-6,TRBV7-9,CASSFPGLISGANVLTF
15,TRBJ2-7,TRBV4-2,CASSQVGGGSYEQYF
14,TRBJ1-5,TRBV2,CASSDWSGDQPQHF
17,TRBJ2-5,TRBV21-1,CASSKLLPKQGEETQYF
15,TRBJ2-2,TRBV7-2,CASSLTGPNTGELFF
17,TRBJ2-4,TRBV4-1,CASSQVRAKAAKNIQYF
15,TRBJ2-1,TRBV12-3/TRBV12-4,CASTTGTSSYNEQFF
11,TRBJ2-5,TRBV2,CASRTRNEQYF
13,TRBJ2-3,TRBV24-1,CATSVAGTHTQYF
11,TRBJ2-5,TRBV20-1,CSGLGRETQYF
13,TRBJ1-6,TRBV10-3,CAISETSSSPLHF
14,TRBJ1-1,TRBV20-1,CSAPGTGGLTEAFF
14,TRBJ1-6,TRBV20-1,CSAGAGTGPSPLHF
13,TRBJ1-6,TRBV2,CASSEEQGPPLHF
12,TRBJ1-5,TRBV20-1,CSTTGGNQPQHF
14,TRBJ2-1,TRBV7-8,CASRHRQGRNEQFF
14,TRBJ2-7,TRBV6-2/TRBV6-3,CASSYALVSYEQYF
13,TRBJ2-1,TRBV12-3/TRBV12-4,CASSPSKHNEQFF
14,TRBJ2-1,TRBV10-3,CAVSGGVVPNEQFF
14,TRBJ2-2,TRBV20-1,CSARVAGTTGELFF
15,TRBJ2-7,TRBV5-1,CASSLGRPPSYEQYF
14,TRBJ2-1,TRBV18,CASSPSGTTNEQFF
17,TRBJ2-5,TRBV4-2,CASSQFGTGDEQETQYF
14,TRBJ1-2,TRBV12-3/TRBV12-4,CASSRTTEGGGYTF
15,TRBJ1-2,TRBV20-1,CSARDHLRGNYGYTF
13,TRBJ2-5,TRBV30,CAWTGHHQETQYF